Presented here are 2 T cell receptor beta chains from one specimen sequenced in a study of OX40 agonist ivuxolimab in advanced cancers. The protocol was immunoSEQ multiplex PCR, while the TCRdb copy is restricted to in-frame clones and leaves out a portion. The data contain approximately 82,000 clones, 70% to 90% of them singletons. The source was CD4+ or CD8+ T cells sorted from blood, collected in a trial of the OX40 agonist ivuxolimab. These receptors all come from an adult with an advanced solid tumor such as melanoma, head and neck, liver or kidney cancer.

The gene calls are TRBV4-2 and TRBJ1-5; D unresolved. Trimming stripped 0 bases from V and 1 base from J, with 16 bases between. The CDR3 contains 18 residues. The germline gives CDR1 LGHNA, CDR2 YNFKEQ. The CDR3 loop reads CASSQDPWSGWSNQPQHF. The CDR3 DNA follows: TGTGCCAGCAGCCAAGACCCATGGTCAGGCTGGAGCAATCAGCCCCAGCATTTT.

This clone was seen only once. The chain carries TRBV29-1 and TRBJ1-3; no firm D call. The germline V and J ends were trimmed by 4 bases and 4 bases, with 8 bases remaining between them. This CDR3 region has 12 residues. In germline, CDR1 is SQVTM, CDR2 ANQGSEA. DNA for the CDR3: TGCAGCGTTGTGGCCCGGGGAAACACCATATATTTT. Its protein is CSVVARGNTIYF.